A single sample gave rise to the 20 T cell receptor beta chains below, sequenced in a study of OX40 agonist ivuxolimab in advanced cancers. The table came from immunoSEQ multiplex PCR; TCRdb's copy has only in-frame clones and leaves some out. This table has approximately 57,000 clones, approximately 80% appearing once. This sample comprised CD4+ or CD8+ T cells sorted from blood, obtained in a trial of the OX40 agonist ivuxolimab. The origin of the receptors is an adult with an advanced solid tumor such as melanoma, head and neck, liver or kidney cancer.

V and J are TRBV18 and TRBJ1-6, with D possibly TRBD1 on 5 matching bases. Trimming stripped 3 bases from V and 10 bases from J, with 16 bases between. CDR3 length: 15 residues. Germline lookup yields CDR1 KGHSH and CDR2 LQKENI. The CDR3 protein is CASSPGAGWVSPLHF. CDR3 coding DNA: TGTGCCAGCTCACCCGGGGCAGGTTGGGTGTCACCCCTCCACTTT.

The rearrangement links TRBV12-5 to TRBJ2-6; 7 bases line up with TRBD1. The V and J ends lost 0 bases and 0 bases, in that order; junction bases with no gene match: 8. CDR3 length: 19 amino acids. CDR1 LGHNT and CDR2 FRNRAP come from the germline V gene. The CDR3 DNA reads TGTGCTAGTGGTTTGGTATTGGGGACAGCAGCCTCTGGGGCCAACGTCCTGACTTTC. Protein product: CASGLVLGTAASGANVLTF.

This chain connects TRBV19 to TRBJ2-3, with D tentatively TRBD1 or TRBD2 (5 bases each). Germline loops: CDR1 LNHDA, CDR2 SQIVND (reference sequence). The V end was cut by 3 bases, the J end by 1 base, with 11 bases between. This CDR3 comprises 15 residues. The CDR3 loop reads CASSMVRGGTDTQYF. The DNA for the CDR3 is TGTGCCAGTAGTATGGTTCGGGGCGGCACAGATACGCAGTATTTT.

This clone was seen more than once but under ten times. The chain has TRBV5-1 and TRBJ1-5; D is unresolved. This CDR3 is built from 12 residues. Germline assignment: CDR1 SGHRS and CDR2 YFSETQ. The ends were cut back, 4 bases at V and 4 bases at J, with 6 bases in the middle. The CDR3 bases are TGCGCCAGCAGCATAGAGAATCAGCCCCAGCATTTT. Amino acids: CASSIENQPQHF. Using reference TRBV5-1 and TRBJ1-5 for the parts outside the CDR3, the full variable domain is KAGVTQTPRYLIKTRGQQVTLSCSPISGHRSVSWYQQTPGQGLQFLFEYFSETQRNKGNFPGRFSGRQFSNSRSEMNVSTLELGDSALYLCASSIENQPQHFGDGTRLSIL.

V gene TRBV6-1 combines with J gene TRBJ2-1, with 7 bases matching TRBD2. V lost 8 bases, J lost 4 bases, and 11 bases stayed unmatched. The CDR3 length is 15 residues. CDR1 is MNHNS, CDR2 SASEGT, per germline. CDR3 in amino acids: CASGGGKSSYNEQFF. The CDR3 DNA reads as TGTGCCAGCGGGGGGGGTAAATCATCGTACAATGAGCAGTTCTTC.

The chain combines TRBV29-1 with TRBJ1-2, with 7 nucleotides matching TRBD1. The V gene's germline CDR1 is SQVTM and CDR2 ANQGSEA. CDR3 length: 14 residues. The J segment lost 7 bases and the V segment lost 3 bases, leaving 11 bases of the junction unmatched. The CDR3 reads CSVDVAGGVSGYTF. In DNA form, the CDR3 reads TGCAGCGTTGATGTGGCAGGGGGGGTTAGTGGCTACACCTTC. Complete variable domain (other parts from reference TRBV29-1 and TRBJ1-2): SAVISQKPSRDICQRGTSLTIQCQVDSQVTMMFWYRQQPGQSLTLIATANQGSEATYESGFVIDKFPISRPNLTFSTLTVSNMSPEDSSIYLCSVDVAGGVSGYTFGSGTRLTVV.

The CDR3 sequence is CASSPGGTSGTDTQYF. CDR3 bases: TGTGCCAGCAGCCCGGGGGGGACTAGCGGCACAGATACGCAGTATTTT. The rearrangement uses TRBV4-2 and TRBJ2-3, with 10 positions matching TRBD2. This CDR3 spans 16 amino acids. Germline trimming cut 4 bases from V and 1 base from J; bases unmatched to any gene: 5. Germline V lookup: CDR1 LGHNA, CDR2 YNFKEQ.

The chain couples TRBV19 to TRBJ2-3; D unresolved. V was trimmed by 4 bases and J by 2 bases, leaving 13 bases between them. CDR3 size: 15 residues. CDR1 and CDR2 from the germline V gene are LNHDA and SQIVND (reference sequence). CDR3 sequence reads: CASSTSWTNTDTQYF. CDR3 in DNA: TGTGCCAGTAGTACCTCCTGGACCAACACAGATACGCAGTATTTT.

CDR3 nucleotide sequence: TGTGCCAGCAGCTCGGGACGGACTTACGAGCAGTACTTC. The encoded protein is CASSSGRTYEQYF. V gene TRBV7-9 combines with J gene TRBJ2-5; perhaps D is TRBD1 or TRBD2 (5 bases each). TRBJ2-7 explains the end of the DNA better; the J call may be wrong. The CDR3 length is 13 residues. CDR1 SEHNR and CDR2 FQNEAQ come from the germline V gene (reference sequence).

The J gene is TRBJ2-2, the V gene TRBV5-4, with D perhaps matching TRBD1 (5 bases). The germline V and J ends were trimmed by 1 base and 3 bases, with 10 bases remaining between them. Germline V gene sequence: CDR1 SGHNT, CDR2 YYREEE (reference sequence). CDR3 length: 15 amino acids. CDR3 protein: CASSLIQGDTGELFF. The CDR3 nucleotides read TGTGCCAGCAGCTTGATTCAGGGTGACACCGGGGAGCTGTTTTTT.

This clone turned up a few times. The chain combines TRBV11-3 with TRBJ1-3; D call uncertain. This CDR3 is built from 14 residues. The ends were cut back, 6 bases at V and 4 bases at J, with 13 bases in the middle. Germline assignment: CDR1 SGHNT and CDR2 YENEEA. The CDR3 here is CASSSRRGGNTIYF. CDR3 bases: TGTGCCAGCAGTTCCCGTCGGGGAGGAAACACCATATATTTT.

This chain connects TRBV6-1 to TRBJ2-3; D is undetermined. The CDR3 loop spans 14 amino acids. Per germline, CDR1 MNHNS and CDR2 SASEGT. V shed 1 base and J shed 6 bases, with 11 bases lying between them. The CDR3 protein is CASSEGQLGDTQYF. The CDR3 DNA sequence: TGTGCCAGCAGTGAAGGGCAGTTGGGTGATACGCAGTATTTT.

This chain joins TRBV10-1 and TRBJ2-1, with 7 bases matching TRBD1. CDR1 and CDR2 from the germline V gene are WNHNN and SYGVQD (reference sequence). After removal of 9 bases from V and 4 bases from J, the junction contained 6 bases not matched to a gene. The CDR3 is 13 residues long. CDR3 in DNA: TGCGCCAGTACGCCGGGACAGTACAATGAGCAGTTCTTC. This codes for CASTPGQYNEQFF.

This clone has just a few counts. The chain uses TRBV4-1 and TRBJ2-1; 13 bases are shared with TRBD2. This CDR3 has 16 residues. Germline V gene sequence: CDR1 MGHRA, CDR2 YSYEKL. V dropped 8 bases and J dropped 1; count of bases not matched to a gene: 5. Here the CDR3 reads CASRQLAGGSYNEQFF. The CDR3 bases are TGCGCCAGCCGACAACTAGCGGGGGGGTCCTACAATGAGCAGTTCTTC.

The genes are TRBV5-4 and TRBJ2-1; D remains ambiguous. The ends were cut back, 0 bases at V and 7 bases at J, with 14 bases in the middle. The germline gives CDR1 SGHNT, CDR2 YYREEE (reference sequence). The CDR3 sequence is 15 residues long. CDR3 region: CASSLDLRLSNEQFF. The CDR3 DNA is TGTGCCAGCAGCTTGGACTTGCGCCTAAGTAATGAGCAGTTCTTC.

A few counts support this clone. The V gene is TRBV19, the J gene TRBJ2-5, with TRBD2 identical over 9 bases. Germline assignment: CDR1 LNHDA and CDR2 SQIVND (reference sequence). J was trimmed by 3 bases and V by 5 bases; bases with no gene match: 4. The CDR3 is 14 amino acids. CDR3 DNA: TGTGCCAGTAGTTTTGGCGGGGGGGAAGAGACCCAGTACTTC. Residues: CASSFGGGEETQYF.

The J gene is TRBJ2-5, the V gene TRBV7-6; TRBD1 aligns across 8 bases. Germline values: CDR1 SGHVS, CDR2 FNYEAQ. V shed 0 bases and J 5 bases; nucleotides not matched to a gene: 5. CDR3 length equals 15 residues. The chain's CDR3 is CASSLATGAAETQYF. CDR3 in DNA: TGTGCCAGCAGCTTAGCGACAGGGGCTGCGGAGACCCAGTACTTC.

The V gene is TRBV10-1, the J gene TRBJ1-5, with D possibly matching TRBD1 (5 bases). The CDR3 extends over 16 amino acids. The germline V gene encodes CDR1 WNHNN and CDR2 SYGVQD (reference sequence). V lost 5 bases, J lost 2 bases, and 16 bases lay in between. CDR3 DNA: TGCGCCAGCAGTACCCGTCAGGGAATGCGCAATCAGCCCCAGCATTTT. Amino acid sequence: CASSTRQGMRNQPQHF.

The sample holds a few counts of this clone. This chain joins TRBV6-5 and TRBJ1-2, with a tentative D call TRBD1 (6 bases). Between the trimmed V and J ends, which lost 8 bases and 8 bases, there was a span of 15 bases. Germline CDR1 and CDR2: MNHEY and SVGAGI. CDR3 length equals 12 residues. This chain's CDR3 is CASLGASGGYTF. CDR3 sequence (DNA): TGTGCCAGCTTGGGGGCCTCCGGGGGCTACACCTTC.

This chain links TRBV11-2 with TRBJ1-6; perhaps TRBD1 as D (6 bases). Germline V gives CDR1 SGHAT, CDR2 FQNNGV. This CDR3 region has 13 residues. The V end was cut by 5 bases, the J end by 10 bases, with 12 bases between. The CDR3: CASSRDIGSPLHF. For the CDR3, the DNA is TGTGCCAGCAGCCGGGACATTGGGTCACCCCTCCACTTT.